These T cell receptor beta chains were read from a single sample in a study of OX40 agonist ivuxolimab in advanced cancers. Here immunoSEQ multiplex PCR was the method, and the copy in TCRdb shows in-frame clones only, minus some. The repertoire has 60,000 to 85,000 clones, around four fifths of them found once; the top ten carry 1.5% to 2%. This specimen was CD4+ or CD8+ T cells sorted from blood, taken in a trial of the OX40 agonist ivuxolimab. The receptors derive from an adult with an advanced solid tumor such as melanoma, head and neck, liver or kidney cancer. The conserved cysteine and the conserved F or W are not part of the CDR3 here.

>TRBV27
ASKVVPGDTQY
>TRBV4-3
ASSQEALSGTEAF
>TRBV19
ASSIGGTTQETQY
>TRBV27
ASSLKSTDTQY
>TRBV2
ASSERGQMGQPQH
>TRBV4-3
ASSQARGPYEQY
>TRBV10-3
AISEDYEQY
>TRBV6-1
ASSEYVGANTEAF
>TRBV27
ASTRTGPDTQY
>TRBV5-8
ASSLTTASGANVLT
>TRBV28
ASTLEATGELF
>TRBV6-5
ASRTSGSNHEQY
>TRBV7-7
ASSSAGANEKLF
>TRBV2
ASSPENDRGETQY
>TRBV6-6
ASRGTSGPYEQY
>TRBV9
ASSVRLAGGSNTGELF
>TRBV4-1
ASSQEEGTGINTEAF
>TRBV28
ASTVGAEQF
>TRBV29-1
SVERARGPTDTQY
>TRBV2
ASSQTGINEKLF
>TRBV7-8
ASSFGVPGGSGTQY
>TRBV27
ASSFRDNYGYT
>TRBV5-8
ASSPTDAANTGELF
>TRBV4-3
ASSLMGGYAGELF
>TRBV2
ASRPTMREKLF
>TRBV2
ASSGVGDGNTEAF
>TRBV7-3
ASSQKGRSLRTDTQY
>TRBV5-1
ASSGQSGGYNEQF
>TRBV6-1
ASSERGDYGYT
>TRBV7-3
ASSLTGVNNEQF
>TRBV5-1
ASSVLAGLTYEQY
>TRBV27
ASRRTGGLEQY
>TRBV5-1
ASSSHQRNTEAF
>TRBV27
ASSLLGRLNTEAF
>TRBV11-3
ASSQPGTQMQF
>TRBV18
ASSPRTGANTEAF
>TRBV5-4
ASSSRSTGELF
>TRBV5-1
ASSSGQPFTTNEKLF
>TRBV14
ASSQGTGSPEQY
>TRBV30
AWSWGRVKLEQY
>TRBV28
ASSWRQETQY
>TRBV6-5
ASSYRVTNYEQY
>TRBV7-2
ASSLEGPPFGEQY
>TRBV7-3
ASGDGGGYT
>TRBV7-6
ASSLERQGTISQETQY
>TRBV10-3
AISGGQPYEQY
>TRBV6-6
ASRGPGQGSYNEQF
>TRBV11-2
ASSLGGRNTEAF
>TRBV5-8
ASSVGNTIY